The sequence of this TCR beta chain was determined in a study of cytomegalovirus exposure and HLA in healthy donors. Findings and limits, study-wide: Earlier analysis yielded a pattern in which most TCR beta V segments were productive about 90% or about 30% of the time. High sensitivity and specificity were reportedly achieved when the classifier diagnosed cytomegalovirus status. In the analysis, some V segments, TRBV6-2 and TRBV6-3 included, were excluded as indistinguishable.

In the case of this clone: Antigen unknown.

This CDR3 is 16 amino acids long. Germline trimming cut 8 bases from V and 4 bases from J; bases unmatched to any gene: 9. The V gene's germline CDR1 is MNHEY and CDR2 SMNVEV (reference sequence). The PCR used 60 Vbeta and 13 Jbeta primers. TCRdb's table, derived via immunoSEQ multiplex PCR, lists solely in-frame clones and lacks some. The sample contains approximately 73,000 clones, 60% to 70% of which appear only once. The rearrangement uses TRBV27 and TRBJ2-2; 11 positions match TRBD2. Sequencing input: PBMCs. The source of this sequence is a young man in good health and CMV-seropositive. Here the CDR3 DNA reads TGTGCCAGCCGGAAGGGGGGACTAGCGGCCACCGGGGAGCTGTTTTTT. Protein sequence: CASRKGGLAATGELFF.